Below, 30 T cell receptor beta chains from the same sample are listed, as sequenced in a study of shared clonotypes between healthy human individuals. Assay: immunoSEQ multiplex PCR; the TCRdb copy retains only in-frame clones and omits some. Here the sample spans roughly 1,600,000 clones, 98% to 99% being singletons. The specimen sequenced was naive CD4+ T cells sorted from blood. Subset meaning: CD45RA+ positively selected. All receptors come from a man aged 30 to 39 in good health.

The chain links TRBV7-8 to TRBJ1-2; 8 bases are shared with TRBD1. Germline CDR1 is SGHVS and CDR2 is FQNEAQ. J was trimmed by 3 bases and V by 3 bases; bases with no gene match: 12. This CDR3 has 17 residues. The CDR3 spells CASSFSVGTGSYYGYTF. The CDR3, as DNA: TGTGCCAGCAGCTTTTCGGTCGGGACAGGTTCTTACTATGGCTACACCTTC.

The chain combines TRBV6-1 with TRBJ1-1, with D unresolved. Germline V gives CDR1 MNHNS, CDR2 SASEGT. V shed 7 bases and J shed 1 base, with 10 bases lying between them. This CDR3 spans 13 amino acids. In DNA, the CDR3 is TGTGCCAGCAACGAAAAACCGAACACTGAAGCTTTCTTT. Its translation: CASNEKPNTEAFF.

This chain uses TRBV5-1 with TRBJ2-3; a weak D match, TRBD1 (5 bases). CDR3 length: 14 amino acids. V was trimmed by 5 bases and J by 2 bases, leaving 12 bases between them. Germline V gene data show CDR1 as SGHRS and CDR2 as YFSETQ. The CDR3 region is CASRDRQLTDTQYF. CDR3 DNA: TGCGCCAGCAGAGACCGACAGCTCACAGATACGCAGTATTTT.

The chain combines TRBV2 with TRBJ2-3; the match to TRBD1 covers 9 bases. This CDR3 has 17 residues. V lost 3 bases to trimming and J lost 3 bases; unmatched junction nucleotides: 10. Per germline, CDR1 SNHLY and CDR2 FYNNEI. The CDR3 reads CASSDSRDRGETDTQYF. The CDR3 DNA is TGTGCCAGCAGTGATAGCCGAGACAGGGGGGAGACAGATACGCAGTATTTT. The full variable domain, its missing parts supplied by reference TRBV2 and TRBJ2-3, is EPEVTQTPSHQVTQMGQEVILRCVPISNHLYFYWYRQILGQKVEFLVSFYNNEISEKSEIFDDQFSVERPDGSNFTLKIRSTKLEDSAMYFCASSDSRDRGETDTQYFGPGTRLTVL.

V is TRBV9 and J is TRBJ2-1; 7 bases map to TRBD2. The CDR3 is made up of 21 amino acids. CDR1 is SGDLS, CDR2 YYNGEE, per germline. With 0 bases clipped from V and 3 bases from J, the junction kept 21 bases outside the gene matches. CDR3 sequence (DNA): TGTGCCAGCAGCGTAGGGGTTGGGCTAGCGGAGTTGGGAGCTGGCTACAATGAGCAGTTCTTC. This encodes CASSVGVGLAELGAGYNEQFF.

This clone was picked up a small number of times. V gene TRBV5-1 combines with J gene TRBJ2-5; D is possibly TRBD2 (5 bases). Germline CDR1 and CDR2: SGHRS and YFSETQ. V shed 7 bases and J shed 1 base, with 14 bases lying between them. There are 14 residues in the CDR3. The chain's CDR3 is CASGVASPQETQYF. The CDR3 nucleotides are TGCGCCAGCGGGGTGGCTAGCCCCCAAGAGACCCAGTACTTC.

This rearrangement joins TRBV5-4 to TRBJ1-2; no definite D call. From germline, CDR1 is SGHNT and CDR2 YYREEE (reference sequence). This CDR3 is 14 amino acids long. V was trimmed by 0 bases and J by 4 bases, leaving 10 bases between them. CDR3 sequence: CASSLAEGIYGYTF. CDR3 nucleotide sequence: TGTGCCAGCAGCTTGGCCGAGGGAATCTATGGCTACACCTTC.

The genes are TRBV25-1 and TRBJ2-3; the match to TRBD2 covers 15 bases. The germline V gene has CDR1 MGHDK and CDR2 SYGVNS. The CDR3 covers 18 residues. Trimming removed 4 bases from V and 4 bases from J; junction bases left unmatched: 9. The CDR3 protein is CASSAVGTSGRRPDTQYF. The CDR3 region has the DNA TGTGCCAGCAGTGCTGTCGGGACTAGCGGGAGGAGGCCAGATACGCAGTATTTT.

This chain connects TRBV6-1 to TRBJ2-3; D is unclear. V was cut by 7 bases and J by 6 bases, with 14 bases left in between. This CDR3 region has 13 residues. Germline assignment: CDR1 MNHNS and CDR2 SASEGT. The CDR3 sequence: CASTRRSADTQYF. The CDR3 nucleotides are TGTGCCAGCACTAGGAGATCGGCGGATACGCAGTATTTT.

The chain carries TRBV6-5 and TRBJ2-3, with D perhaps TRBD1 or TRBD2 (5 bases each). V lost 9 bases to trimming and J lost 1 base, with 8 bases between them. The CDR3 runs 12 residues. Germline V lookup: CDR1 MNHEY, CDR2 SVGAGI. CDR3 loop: CASGGGTDTQYF. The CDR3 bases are TGTGCCAGTGGGGGAGGCACAGATACGCAGTATTTT.

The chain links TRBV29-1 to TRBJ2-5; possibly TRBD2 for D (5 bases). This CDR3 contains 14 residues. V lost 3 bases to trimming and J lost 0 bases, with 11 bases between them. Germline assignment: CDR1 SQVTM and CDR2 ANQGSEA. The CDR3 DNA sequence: TGCAGCGTTGAGGACTCTCAGTACCAAGAGACCCAGTACTTC. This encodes CSVEDSQYQETQYF.

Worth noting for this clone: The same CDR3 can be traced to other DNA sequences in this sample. The CDR3 reads CASSLAGAYGYTF. For the CDR3, the DNA is TGTGCCAGCAGCTTAGCTGGGGCCTATGGCTACACCTTC. The chain employs TRBV7-9 and TRBJ1-2, with D possibly TRBD1 on 5 matching bases. V was cut by 0 bases and J by 4 bases, with 6 bases left in between. The CDR3 runs 13 residues. Germline V gene lookup returns CDR1 SEHNR and CDR2 FQNEAQ (reference sequence).

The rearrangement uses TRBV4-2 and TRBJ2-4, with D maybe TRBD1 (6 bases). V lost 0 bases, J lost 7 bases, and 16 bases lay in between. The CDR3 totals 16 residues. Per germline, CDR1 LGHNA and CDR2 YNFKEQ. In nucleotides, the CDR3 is TGTGCCAGCAGCCAAGAGCAGAACAGGGCGGCTAACATTCAGTACTTC. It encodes CASSQEQNRAANIQYF.

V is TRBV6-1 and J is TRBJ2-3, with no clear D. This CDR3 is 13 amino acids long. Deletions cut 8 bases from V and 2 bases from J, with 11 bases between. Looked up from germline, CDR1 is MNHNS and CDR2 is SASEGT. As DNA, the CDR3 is TGTGCCAGCTTGCAAGCGTACACAGATACGCAGTATTTT. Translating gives CASLQAYTDTQYF.

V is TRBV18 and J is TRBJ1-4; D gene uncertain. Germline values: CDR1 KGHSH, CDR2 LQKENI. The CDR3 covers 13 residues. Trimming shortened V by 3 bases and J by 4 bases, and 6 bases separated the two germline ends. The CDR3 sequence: CASSPDHNEKLFF. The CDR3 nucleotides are TGTGCCAGCTCACCGGACCATAATGAAAAACTGTTTTTT.

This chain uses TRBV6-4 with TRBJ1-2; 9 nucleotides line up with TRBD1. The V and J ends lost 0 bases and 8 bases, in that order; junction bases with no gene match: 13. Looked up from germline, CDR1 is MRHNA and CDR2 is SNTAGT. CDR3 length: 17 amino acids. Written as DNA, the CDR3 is TGTGCCAGCAGTGACTCGAACAGGGGGCCCCTCTACGAGGGCTACACCTTC. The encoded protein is CASSDSNRGPLYEGYTF.

The CDR3 sequence is CASSIVQGGHSTDTQYF. CDR3 nucleotide sequence: TGTGCCAGTAGTATAGTCCAGGGGGGCCATAGCACAGATACGCAGTATTTT. V and J are TRBV19 and TRBJ2-3; a possible D gene is TRBD1 (7 bases). V was pared by 1 base and J by 0 bases, with 14 bases between. The germline V gene encodes CDR1 LNHDA and CDR2 SQIVND (reference sequence). The CDR3 has 17 residues.

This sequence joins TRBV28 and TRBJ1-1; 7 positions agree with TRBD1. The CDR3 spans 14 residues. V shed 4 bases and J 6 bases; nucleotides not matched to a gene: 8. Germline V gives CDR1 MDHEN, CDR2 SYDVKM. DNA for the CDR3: TGTGCCAGCAGTTCGGATGACAGGGCAGCTGAAGCTTTCTTT. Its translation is CASSSDDRAAEAFF.

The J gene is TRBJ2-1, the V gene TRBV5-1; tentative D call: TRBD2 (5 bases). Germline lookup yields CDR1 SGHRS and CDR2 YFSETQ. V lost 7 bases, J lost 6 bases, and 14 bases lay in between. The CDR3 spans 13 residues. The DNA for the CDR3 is TGCGCCAGCGCCCTCCAGCGGCCCAATGAGCAGTTCTTC. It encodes CASALQRPNEQFF.

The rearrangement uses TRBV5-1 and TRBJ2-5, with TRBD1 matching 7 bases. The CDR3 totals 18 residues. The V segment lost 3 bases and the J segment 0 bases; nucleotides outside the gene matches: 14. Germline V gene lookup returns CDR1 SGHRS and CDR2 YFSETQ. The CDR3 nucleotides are TGCGCCAGCAGCTCACCTAAGACAGGGTTGGGGTACCAAGAGACCCAGTACTTC. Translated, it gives CASSSPKTGLGYQETQYF. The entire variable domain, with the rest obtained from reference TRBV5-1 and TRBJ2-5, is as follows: KAGVTQTPRYLIKTRGQQVTLSCSPISGHRSVSWYQQTPGQGLQFLFEYFSETQRNKGNFPGRFSGRQFSNSRSEMNVSTLELGDSALYLCASSSPKTGLGYQETQYFGPGTRLLVL.

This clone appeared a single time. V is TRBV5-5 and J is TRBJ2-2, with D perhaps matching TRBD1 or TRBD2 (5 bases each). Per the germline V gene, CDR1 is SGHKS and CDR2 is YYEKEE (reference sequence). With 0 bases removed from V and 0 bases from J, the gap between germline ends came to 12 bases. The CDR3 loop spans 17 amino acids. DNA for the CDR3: TGTGCCAGCAGCTTGGACTTGGGACGGACGAACACCGGGGAGCTGTTTTTT. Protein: CASSLDLGRTNTGELFF.

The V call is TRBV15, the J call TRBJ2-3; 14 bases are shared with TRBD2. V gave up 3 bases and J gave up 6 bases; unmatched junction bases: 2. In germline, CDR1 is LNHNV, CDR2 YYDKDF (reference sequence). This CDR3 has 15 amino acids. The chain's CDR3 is CATSRTSGRADTQYF. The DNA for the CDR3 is TGTGCCACCAGCAGGACTAGCGGGAGGGCCGATACGCAGTATTTT.

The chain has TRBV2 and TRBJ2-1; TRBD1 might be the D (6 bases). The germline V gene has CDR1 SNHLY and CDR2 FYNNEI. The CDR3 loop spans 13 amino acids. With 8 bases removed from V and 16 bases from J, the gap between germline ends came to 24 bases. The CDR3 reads CASSATQGTSVFF. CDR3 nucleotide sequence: TGTGCCAGCTCCGCAACGCAGGGGACCTCGGTTTTCTTC.

CDR3 region: CASSQGAGRYNEQFF. In DNA, the CDR3 is TGCGCCAGCAGCCAAGGCGCGGGACGGTACAATGAGCAGTTCTTC. J is TRBJ2-1 and V is TRBV4-3; TRBD2 is a possible D gene (6 bases). The CDR3 spans 15 residues. The V gene lost 1 base and the J gene lost 4 bases, with 11 bases spanning the gap. Germline lookup yields CDR1 LGHNA and CDR2 YSLEER.

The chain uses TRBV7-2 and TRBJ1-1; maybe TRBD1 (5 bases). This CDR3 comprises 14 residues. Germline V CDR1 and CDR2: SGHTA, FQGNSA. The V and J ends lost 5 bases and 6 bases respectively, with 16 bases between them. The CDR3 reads CASSARPGGPEAFF. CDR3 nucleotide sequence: TGTGCCAGCAGCGCCCGACCGGGGGGACCTGAAGCTTTCTTT. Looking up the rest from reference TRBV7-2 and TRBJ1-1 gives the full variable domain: GAGVSQSPSNKVTEKGKDVELRCDPISGHTALYWYRQSLGQGLEFLIYFQGNSAPDKSGLPSDRFSAERTGGSVSTLTIQRTQQEDSAVYLCASSARPGGPEAFFGQGTRLTVV.

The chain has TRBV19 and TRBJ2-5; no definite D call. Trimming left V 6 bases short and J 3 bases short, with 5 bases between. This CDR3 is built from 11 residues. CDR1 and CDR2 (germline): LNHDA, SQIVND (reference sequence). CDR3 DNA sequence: TGTGCCAGTAGCCAAAAAGAGACCCAGTACTTC. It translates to CASSQKETQYF.

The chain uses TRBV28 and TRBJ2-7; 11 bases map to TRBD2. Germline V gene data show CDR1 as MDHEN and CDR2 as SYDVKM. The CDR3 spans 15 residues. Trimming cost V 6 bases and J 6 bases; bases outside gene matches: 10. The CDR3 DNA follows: TGTGCCAGCAGGCACCCTTCTAGCGGGAGGCTCGAGCAGTACTTC. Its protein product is CASRHPSSGRLEQYF.

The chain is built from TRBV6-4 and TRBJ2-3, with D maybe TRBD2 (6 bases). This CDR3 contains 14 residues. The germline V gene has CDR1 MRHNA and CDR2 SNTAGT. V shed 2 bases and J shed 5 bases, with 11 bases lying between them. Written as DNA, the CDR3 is TGTGCCAGCAGTGACAGGGCGGGAAGAGATACGCAGTATTTT. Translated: CASSDRAGRDTQYF.

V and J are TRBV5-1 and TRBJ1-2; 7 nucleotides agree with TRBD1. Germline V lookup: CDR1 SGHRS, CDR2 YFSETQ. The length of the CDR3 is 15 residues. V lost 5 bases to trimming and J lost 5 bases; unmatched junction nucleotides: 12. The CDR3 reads CASRQEPGQQYGYTF. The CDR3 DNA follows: TGCGCCAGCAGACAGGAACCGGGACAGCAGTATGGCTACACCTTC.

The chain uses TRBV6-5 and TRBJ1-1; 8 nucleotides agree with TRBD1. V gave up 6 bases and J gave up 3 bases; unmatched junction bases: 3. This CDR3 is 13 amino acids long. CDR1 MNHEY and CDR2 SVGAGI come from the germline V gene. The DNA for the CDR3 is TGTGCCAGCAGCCCGACAGGGGACACTGAAGCTTTCTTT. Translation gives CASSPTGDTEAFF.